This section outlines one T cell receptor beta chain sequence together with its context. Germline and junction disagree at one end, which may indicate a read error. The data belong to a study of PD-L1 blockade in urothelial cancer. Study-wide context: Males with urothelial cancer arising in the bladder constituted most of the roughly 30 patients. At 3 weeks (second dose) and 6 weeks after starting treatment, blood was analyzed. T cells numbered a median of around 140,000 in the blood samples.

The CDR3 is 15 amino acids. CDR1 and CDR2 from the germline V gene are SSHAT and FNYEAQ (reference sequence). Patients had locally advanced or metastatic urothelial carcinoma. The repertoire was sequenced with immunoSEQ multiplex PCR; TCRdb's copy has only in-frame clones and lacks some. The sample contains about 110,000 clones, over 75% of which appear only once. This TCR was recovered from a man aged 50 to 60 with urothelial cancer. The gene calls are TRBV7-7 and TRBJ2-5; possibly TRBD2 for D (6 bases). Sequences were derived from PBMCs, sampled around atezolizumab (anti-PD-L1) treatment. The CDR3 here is CASSPLAEIQETQYF. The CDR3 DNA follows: TGTGCTAGCAGTCCTTTAGCGGAAATCCAAGAGACCCAGTACTTC.